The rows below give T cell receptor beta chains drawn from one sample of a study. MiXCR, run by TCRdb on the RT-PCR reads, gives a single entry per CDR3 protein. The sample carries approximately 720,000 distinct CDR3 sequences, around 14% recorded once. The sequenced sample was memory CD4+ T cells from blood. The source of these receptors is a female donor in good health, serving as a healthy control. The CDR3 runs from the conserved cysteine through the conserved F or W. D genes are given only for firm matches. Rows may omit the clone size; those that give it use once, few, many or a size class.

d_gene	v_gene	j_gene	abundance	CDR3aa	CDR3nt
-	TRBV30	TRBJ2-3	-	CAWAPGYSTDTQYF	TGTGCCTGGGCTCCGGGGTATTCCACAGATACGCAGTATTTT
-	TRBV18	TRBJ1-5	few	CASSPPSSGLQHF	TGTGCCAGCTCACCACCTTCTTCGGGGCTCCAGCATTTT
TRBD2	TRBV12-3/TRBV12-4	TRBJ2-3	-	CASSITSDGTDTQYF	TGTGCCAGCAGCATTACTAGCGACGGCACAGATACGCAGTATTTT
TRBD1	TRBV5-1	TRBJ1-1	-	CASMTGGLNTEAFF	TGCGCCAGCATGACAGGGGGGTTGAACACTGAAGCTTTCTTT
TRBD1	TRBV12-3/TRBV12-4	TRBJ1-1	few	CASIKTGGGTEAFF	TGTGCCAGCATTAAGACAGGGGGCGGCACTGAAGCTTTCTTT
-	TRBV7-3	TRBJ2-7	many	CASSLTGQPREQYF	TGTGCCAGCAGCTTGACAGGCCAGCCGCGGGAGCAGTACTTC
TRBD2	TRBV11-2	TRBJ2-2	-	CASSPPGLAGPNTGELFF	TGTGCCAGCAGCCCTCCCGGACTAGCGGGGCCCAACACCGGGGAGCTGTTTTTT
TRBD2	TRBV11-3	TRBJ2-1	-	CASSLSGSDDEQFF	TGTGCCAGCAGCCTTAGCGGGAGCGACGATGAGCAGTTCTTC
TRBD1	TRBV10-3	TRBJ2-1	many	CAISDWDRGLDEQFF	TGTGCCATCAGTGATTGGGACAGGGGTTTGGATGAGCAGTTCTTC
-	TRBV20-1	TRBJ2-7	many	CSARDQRGAYEQYF	TGCAGTGCTAGAGATCAAAGGGGGGCCTACGAGCAGTACTTC
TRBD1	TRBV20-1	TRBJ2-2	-	CSARTPGTGIGGELFF	TGCAGTGCTAGAACACCCGGGACAGGGATTGGCGGGGAGCTGTTTTTT
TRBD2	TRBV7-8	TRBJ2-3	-	CASSLSGTSGDTQYF	TGTGCCAGCAGCTTATCCGGGACTAGTGGAGATACGCAGTATTTT
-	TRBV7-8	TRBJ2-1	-	CASSPGATVYNEQFF	TGTGCCAGCAGCCCAGGTGCAACAGTATACAATGAGCAGTTCTTC
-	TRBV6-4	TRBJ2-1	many	CASSDKNRLDEQFF	TGTGCCAGCAGTGACAAAAACCGGTTGGATGAGCAGTTCTTC
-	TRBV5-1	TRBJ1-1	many	CASSLEGGNTEAFF	TGCGCCAGCAGCTTGGAAGGTGGGAACACTGAAGCTTTCTTT
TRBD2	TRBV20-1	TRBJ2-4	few	CSARDVGGSGSKNIQYF	TGCAGTGCTAGAGATGTCGGCGGGAGTGGATCCAAAAACATTCAGTACTTC
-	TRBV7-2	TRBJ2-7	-	CASSLDPLAGEQYF	TGTGCCAGCAGCTTAGACCCGCTAGCCGGCGAGCAGTACTTC
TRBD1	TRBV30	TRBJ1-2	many	CAWSVGQVYGYTF	TGTGCCTGGAGTGTCGGACAGGTCTATGGCTACACCTTC
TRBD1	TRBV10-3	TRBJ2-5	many	CAISHDRVDLETQYF	TGTGCCATCAGTCACGACAGGGTAGACCTGGAGACCCAGTACTTC
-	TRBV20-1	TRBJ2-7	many	CSARVGSDPSDEQYF	TGCAGTGCTAGAGTCGGAAGTGATCCTTCGGACGAGCAGTACTTC
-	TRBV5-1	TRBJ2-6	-	CASSFSLGANVLTF	TGCGCCAGCAGCTTTTCACTTGGGGCCAACGTCCTGACTTTC
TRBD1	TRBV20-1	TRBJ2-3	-	CSARGRTGLTDTQYF	TGCAGTGCTAGGGGCCGGACAGGGCTGACGGATACGCAGTATTTT
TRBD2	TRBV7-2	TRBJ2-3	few	CASSFILAGVSTQYF	TGTGCCAGCAGCTTCATACTAGCGGGAGTTAGTACGCAGTATTTT
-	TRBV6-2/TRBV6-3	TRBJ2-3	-	CASSYEVGEDTQYF	TGTGCCAGCAGTTACGAAGTGGGGGAGGATACGCAGTATTTT
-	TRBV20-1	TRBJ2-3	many	CSARRGLIGSTDTQYF	TGCAGTGCTAGGAGGGGCCTCATAGGGAGCACAGATACGCAGTATTTT
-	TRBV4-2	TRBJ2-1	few	CASSQPGRDSSYNEQFF	TGTGCCAGCAGCCAACCAGGTCGGGATTCTTCCTACAATGAGCAGTTCTTC
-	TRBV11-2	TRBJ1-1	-	CASSLGWVGGNTEAFF	TGTGCCAGCAGCTTAGGATGGGTAGGGGGAAACACTGAAGCTTTCTTT
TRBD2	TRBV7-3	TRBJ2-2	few	CASSYLAGGLAGELFF	TGTGCCAGCAGCTATCTAGCGGGGGGGTTGGCCGGGGAGCTGTTTTTT
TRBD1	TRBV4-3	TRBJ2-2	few	CASSQDPRGQNTGELFF	TGCGCCAGCAGCCAAGATCCCAGGGGGCAAAACACCGGGGAGCTGTTTTTT
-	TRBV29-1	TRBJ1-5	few	CSVAGASSWPQHF	TGCAGCGTTGCAGGGGCCAGCTCGTGGCCCCAGCATTTT